Given below is one T cell receptor beta chain in context. Original processing notes: How many nucleated cells were present was estimated from reference gene primer amplification. Sequencing used immunoSEQ multiplex PCR; TCRdb keeps in-frame clones, though not all of them. V and J calls and clone size are given by that table; D and trimming were obtained from the DNA. The sample has some 65,000 clones, approximately 86% seen once; the top ten hold approximately 15%. Trimming removed 3 bases from V and 4 bases from J, with 15 bases in between. This CDR3 is 16 amino acids long. Looked up from germline, CDR1 is KGHSH and CDR2 is LQKENI. This record belongs to a study of blood T cell repertoires in COVID-19. Overall study: Specimens from acute and convalescent COVID-19 originated in the United States, Italy and Spain. Sources were T cells, B-cell-depleted T cells, or PBMCs; the material itself was cDNA or gDNA.

It was during active infection that Seattle patients were enrolled and then longitudinally followed. This receptor was identified in a man in his forties with COVID-19, enrolled during active disease. V and J are TRBV18 and TRBJ2-2, with a tentative D call TRBD1 (6 bases). Material: peripheral blood. CDR3 amino acids: CASSPTDDRITGELFF. In nucleotides, the CDR3 is TGTGCCAGCTCACCGACGGACGACAGGATCACCGGGGAGCTGTTTTTT.